The T cell receptor beta chain described here comes from a study of cytomegalovirus exposure and HLA in healthy donors (dated by TCRdb to between 2016 and 2019). Describing the broader study: An earlier analysis of approximately 600 of the donors reported 250 to 350 Gb of sequence data and around 120 million unique TCR beta sequences from about 179 million T cells. An early release that covered approximately 600 HLA-typed donors contained about 300 gigabases of sequencing data and 65 million to 100 million unique TCR sequences. Among the roughly 430 genotyped donors, approximately 82% belonged to the genetic ancestry cluster associated with self-reported Caucasian donors. The aim of the study was to test whether cataloging public T cell receptors could identify signatures of past pathogen exposure. The study used immunosequencing to profile the T cell repertoires of some 600 subjects and linked those repertoires to cytomegalovirus serostatus. In addition to the first cohort of 666 subjects, a separate validation cohort of approximately 130 different subjects was used. High-throughput TCR immunosequencing, statistical association of individual TCRs with disease status, and machine learning were combined to predict cytomegalovirus infection status. A later analysis re-examined previously published TCR beta repertoires from about 670 donors and added high-resolution HLA genotyping to investigate patterns of TCR occurrence. In the later analysis, no new phenotypic data were used to find candidate immune exposures; instead, reliance was placed on TCR beta sequences and their occurrence across donors. To decide whether each TCR beta V gene segment behaved as functional or pseudogenic, an earlier analysis of approximately 590 of the donors relied on high-throughput TCR beta sequencing. Alongside the repertoire data, information on donor age, sex, ethnicity and CMV serostatus was compiled. In a later genetic analysis, genome-wide SNP genotypes for about 65% of the roughly 670 donors were used, and that subset was treated as a discovery cohort. All discovery cohort repertoires had been generated using a single sequencing platform. HLA typing included class I and class II loci at four-digit resolution. The number of donors typed differed by locus, with about 629-640 for A, B, C, DRB1 and DQB1, more than 500 for DQA1, over 600 for DPA1, and under 490 for DPB1. Roughly 5 DR-DQ haplotypes were treated as single units for association and clustering because of strong linkage in the cohort. On average, 235,054 unique TCR beta nucleotide sequences were sequenced per donor among fewer than 500 genotyped donors of the cohort, with approximately 18% of those sequences being non-productive. The paper's findings and limits, for the study overall: An association between a missense DCLRE1C variant and V-gene and J-gene trimming of TCR beta chains was found in a later genetic analysis and replicated in an independent cohort. For the cohort, immune exposure information was limited to CMV serostatus. In a later analysis, TCR association rates were found to vary across HLA loci, with the most associated TCRs seen for DRB1 alleles and the fewest for HLA-C alleles. Presence/absence analyses assumed roughly uniform sequencing depth across donors, an assumption that may not hold. A further reported finding was that TCR beta sequences accurately predicted the HLA-A and HLA-B alleles for most subjects in the first cohort. HLA typing was unavailable for some donors at each locus, so association tests used only the typed subset. Most CMV-associated TCR beta chains appeared to be HLA-restricted in a later analysis, and the HLA associations seemed to be driven largely by CMV exposure. In a later analysis, around 15,000 TCR beta sequences were associated with specific HLA alleles at a false discovery rate of 0.05. Because counts were too low, roughly 18 rarely observed V segments, including chromosome 9 orphons, were left out of the earlier analysis of 587 of the donors. When HLA alleles, especially DR and DQ, strongly co-occurred, attributing TCR associations to individual alleles was difficult. Linkage disequilibrium might explain the correlated functional status among segregating V segments, but an unknown experimental factor could not be excluded. In vitro tests confirmed that a few of the cytomegalovirus-associated TCR beta chains recognize cytomegalovirus antigens. In a later genetic analysis, fewer N-insertions in productive TCRs were reported among donors in an Asian-associated ancestry cluster than the 666-donor mean. The classifier was reported to diagnose cytomegalovirus status with high specificity and sensitivity in both the original cohort and the validation cohort. According to the authors, the approach could potentially be generalized to other disease states and immunological phenotypes. Most TCR sequences were seen in very few donors, while some public TCRs were found in many individuals. Some IMGT-functional V segments, including TRBV6-2 and TRBV6-3, could not be told apart with the 87-base-pair reads, so those segments were excluded. An earlier analysis of 587 of the donors showed that most TCR beta V segments appeared in productive rearrangements either about 87% or about 30% of the time, which broadly matched IMGT annotations. In a later analysis, HLA-associated TCR beta chains were found to be more clonally expanded and to have lower generation probabilities than equally common non-associated chains. Only TCR beta chains were sequenced in this cohort, and the absence of alpha or paired-chain data limited detectable features. A group of highly shared sequence variants was considered likely to be a technical artifact of the sequencing pipeline. The study listed 150 to 200 TCR beta chains as associated with cytomegalovirus. Several of the top co-occurrence clusters appeared to be linked to parvovirus B19, influenza, CMV and Epstein-Barr virus, according to a later analysis.

Libraries were made using the immunoSEQ multiplex PCR assay. For the multiplex PCR, a mixture combining 60 forward primers for TCR Vbeta segments and 13 reverse primers for TCR Jbeta segments was used. The CDR3 region of rearranged TCR beta genes was amplified from genomic DNA by a multiplex PCR assay. The Illumina HiSeq System was used to sequence the amplified TCR beta libraries as 87-base-pair reads. As for the original processing: A later analysis tallied 75 million to 95 million unique TCR beta chains across the 650 to 750 repertoires, and some 12 million of those chains were shared by two or more donors. To remove PCR and sequencing errors, raw reads were error-corrected and collapsed into unique sequences using a nearest-neighbor algorithm that merged closely related sequences. To assign V, D and J gene segments, CDR3 sequences were aligned to IMGT reference sequences. For a sequence to be retained, a match of at least six nucleotides was required to both a V gene segment and a J gene segment. Rearrangements were classified as productive when the CDR3 lacked stop codons and remained in frame with V and J, and all other rearrangements were classified as non-productive. Following IMGT convention, CDR3 was defined as the stretch from the second conserved V-encoded cysteine to the conserved J-encoded phenylalanine. In an earlier analysis of 500 to 650 of the donors, sequences lacking an unambiguous match to a single V gene segment were excluded. In an earlier analysis of 450 to 750 of the donors, a V segment was called functional when productive rearrangements were above 56.7%, and segregating when the standard deviation between donors exceeded 5%. To diagnose cytomegalovirus status from the catalog of TCR beta chain sequences, a statistical classification framework was built. In a later analysis, V and J genes were assigned by comparing TCR nucleotide sequences against IMGT/GENE-DB human TR gene sequences. Using the TCRdist pipeline, a later analysis assigned CDR3 sequences along with most-parsimonious VDJ recombination scenarios. In a later analysis, each TCR beta chain was defined by its CDR3 amino acid sequence together with its V-gene family, and reads lacking a unique V-gene family were excluded. A later analysis removed 592 highly shared, low-generation-probability nucleotide sequences to deal with suspected cross-contamination and a sequencing artifact. A later analysis calculated a clonal expansion index for each public chain from normalized within-repertoire ranks of inferred template counts. In a later analysis, generation probabilities were computed using a VDJ recombination model fitted to out-of-frame rearrangements, and the results were checked against IGoR. In a later analysis, hypergeometric tests were used to score TCR-TCR, TCR-HLA and TCR-CMV co-occurrence, with a repertoire-size bias correction applied to TCR pairs. To estimate false discovery rates, a later analysis permuted the HLA or CMV assignments 20 times. In a later analysis, co-occurring TCRs were grouped with DBSCAN, and TCRdist sequence similarity was added when clustering was performed within HLA-allele-positive subsets. For co-occurrence clustering, repertoires with fewer than 30,000 or more than 120,000 public chains were excluded, along with roughly 5 repertoires with anomalous nucleotide sharing. TCRdb retrieved this table from immuneACCESS and kept in-frame rearrangements only. Not all clones are present; in checked studies, unresolved V genes account for under half, and no reason is known for the remainder. Clonal size and the V and J genes are those of that table, whereas D and trimming came from the DNA. The sample includes around 240,000 clones, with 82% observed a single time. 5% to 6.5% of the sample goes to the ten largest clones.

Remarks on this clone: It has no known antigen specificity. Nothing much larger sits one base from this clone, and base qualities are not available.

The CDR3 sequence holds 14 residues, the cysteine and phenylalanine included. Only the CDR3 region is kept as DNA, spanning 42 bases read in frame from base 1. V sheds 4 bases and J sheds 4 bases, leaving 11 bases between their ends. Per the germline V gene, MGHRA is the CDR1 and YSYEKL is the CDR2. The cohort comprised some 680 healthy bone marrow donors. At the time of sampling, every cohort member was nominally healthy, though immune exposures that went unrecorded were likely present. The donor was CMV seropositive and belonged to the group of more than 250 seropositive cohort members. Each donor provided a peripheral blood sample, and peripheral blood mononuclear cells were used for TCR beta sequencing. Genomic DNA was extracted from the blood cell samples with the Qiagen DNeasy Blood Extraction Kit.

The sequenced sample consisted of PBMCs. The source of this sequence is a woman in her 40s in good health and CMV-seropositive. This chain joins TRBV4-1 to TRBJ1-5, with the D gene not confidently named. The bases read TGCGCCAGCAGCCTACTGACTGCTAATCAGCCCCAGCATTTT. This sequence encodes CASSLLTANQPQHF.